This TCR beta chain was sequenced for a study of cytotoxic CD8 clonotypes in ibrutinib-treated CLL. Study context: Partial responses numbered some 25 and complete responses 2; after a median about 62 months, about 14 stayed remitted and some twelve progressed.

Germline assignment: CDR1 MDHEN and CDR2 SYDVKM. The V and J ends lost 4 bases and 2 bases respectively, with 12 bases between them. The CDR3 has 15 residues. Only in-frame clones appear in the TCRdb table, and some are missing; sequencing was by immunoSEQ multiplex PCR. The table lists about 43,000 clones, under 75% of them singletons. Library input was roughly 1.9 micrograms of DNA from cryopreserved PBMCs. The specimen was PBMCs, collected after 12 months of ibrutinib treatment. This clonotype was sampled from a human donor with chronic lymphocytic leukemia. The rearrangement uses TRBV28 and TRBJ1-5; tentative D call: TRBD1 (6 bases). The CDR3 nucleotides read TGTGCCAGCAGTTCGTTTGACAGGCGCAATCAGCCCCAGCATTTT. Protein sequence: CASSSFDRRNQPQHF.